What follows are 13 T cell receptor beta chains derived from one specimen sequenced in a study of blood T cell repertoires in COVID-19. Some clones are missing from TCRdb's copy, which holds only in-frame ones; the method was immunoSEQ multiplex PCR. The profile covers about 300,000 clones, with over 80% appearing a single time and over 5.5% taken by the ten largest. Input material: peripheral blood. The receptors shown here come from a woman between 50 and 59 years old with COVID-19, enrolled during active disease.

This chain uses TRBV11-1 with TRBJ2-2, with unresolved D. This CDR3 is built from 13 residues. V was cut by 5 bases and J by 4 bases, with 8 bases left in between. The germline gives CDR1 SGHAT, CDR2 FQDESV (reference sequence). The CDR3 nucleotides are TGTGCCAGCAGCCGAAGAGCCACCGGGGAGCTGTTTTTT. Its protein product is CASSRRATGELFF.

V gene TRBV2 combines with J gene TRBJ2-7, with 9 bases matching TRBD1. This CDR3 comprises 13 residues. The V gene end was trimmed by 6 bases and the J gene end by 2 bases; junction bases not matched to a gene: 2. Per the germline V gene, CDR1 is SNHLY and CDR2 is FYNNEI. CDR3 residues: CASRGTGPYEQYF. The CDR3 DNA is TGTGCCAGCAGGGGGACAGGGCCCTACGAGCAGTACTTC.

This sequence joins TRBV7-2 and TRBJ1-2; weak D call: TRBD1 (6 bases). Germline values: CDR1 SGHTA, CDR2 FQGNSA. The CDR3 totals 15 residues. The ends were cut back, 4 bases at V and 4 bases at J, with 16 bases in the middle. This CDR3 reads CASSSFVGGGYGYTF. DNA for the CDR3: TGTGCCAGCAGCTCTTTCGTGGGAGGGGGCTATGGCTACACCTTC.

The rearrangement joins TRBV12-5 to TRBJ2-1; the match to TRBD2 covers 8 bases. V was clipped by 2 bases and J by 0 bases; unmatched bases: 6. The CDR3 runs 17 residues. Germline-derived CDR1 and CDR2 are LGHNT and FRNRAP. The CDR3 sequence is CASGLTLSGISYNEQFF. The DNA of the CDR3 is TGTGCTAGTGGTTTGACCCTTAGCGGGATCTCCTACAATGAGCAGTTCTTC.

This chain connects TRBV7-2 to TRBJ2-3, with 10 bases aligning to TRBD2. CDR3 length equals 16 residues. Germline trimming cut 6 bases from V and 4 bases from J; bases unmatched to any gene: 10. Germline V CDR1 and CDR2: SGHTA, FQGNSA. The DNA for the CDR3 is TGTGCCAGCAGGCGACTGGCGAGCGGGAGGGCAGATACGCAGTATTTT. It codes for CASRRLASGRADTQYF.

This CDR3 is CAWSVSSPRASGQETQYF. In nucleotides, the CDR3 is TGTGCCTGGAGTGTTTCAAGCCCCCGGGCTAGCGGCCAAGAGACCCAGTACTTC. The V call is TRBV30, the J call TRBJ2-5, with 7 bases aligning to TRBD2. The CDR3 is 18 amino acids. CDR1 GTSNPN and CDR2 SVGIG come from the germline V gene (reference sequence). Trimming removed 0 bases from V and 1 base from J; junction bases left unmatched: 14. Full variable domain (missing parts from reference TRBV30 and TRBJ2-5): SQTIHQWPATLVQPVGSPLSLECTVEGTSNPNLYWYRQAAGRGLQLLFYSVGIGQISSEVPQNLSASRPQDRQFILSSKKLLLSDSGFYLCAWSVSSPRASGQETQYFGPGTRLLVL.

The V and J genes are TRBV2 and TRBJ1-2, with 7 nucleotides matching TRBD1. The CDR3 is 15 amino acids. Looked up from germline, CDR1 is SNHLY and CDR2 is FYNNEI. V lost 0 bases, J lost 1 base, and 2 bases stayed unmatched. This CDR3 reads CASSEARQGNYGYTF. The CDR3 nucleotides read TGTGCCAGCAGTGAAGCGCGACAGGGTAACTATGGCTACACCTTC.

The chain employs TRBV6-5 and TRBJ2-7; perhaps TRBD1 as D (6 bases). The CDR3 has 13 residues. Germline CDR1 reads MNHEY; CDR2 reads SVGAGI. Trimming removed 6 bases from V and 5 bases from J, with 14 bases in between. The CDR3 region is CASRGTRRHEQYF. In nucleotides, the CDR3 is TGTGCCAGCAGAGGGACAAGGCGGCACGAGCAGTACTTC.

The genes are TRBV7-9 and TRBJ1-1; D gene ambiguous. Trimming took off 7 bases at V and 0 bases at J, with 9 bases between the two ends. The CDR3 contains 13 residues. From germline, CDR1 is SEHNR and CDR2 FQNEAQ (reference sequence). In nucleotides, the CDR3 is TGTGCCAGCAACCCTCCTATGAACACTGAAGCTTTCTTT. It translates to CASNPPMNTEAFF. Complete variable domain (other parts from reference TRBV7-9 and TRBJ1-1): DTGVSQNPRHKITKRGQNVTFRCDPISEHNRLYWYRQTLGQGPEFLTYFQNEAQLEKSRLLSDRFSAERPKGSFSTLEIQRTEQGDSAMYLCASNPPMNTEAFFGQGTRLTVV.

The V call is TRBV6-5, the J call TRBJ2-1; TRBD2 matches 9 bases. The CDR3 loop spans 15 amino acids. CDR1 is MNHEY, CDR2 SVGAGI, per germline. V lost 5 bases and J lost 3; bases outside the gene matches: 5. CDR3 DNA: TGTGCCAGCAGTCCCGGACTAGCGAGCTACAATGAGCAGTTCTTC. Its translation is CASSPGLASYNEQFF.

CDR3 in DNA: TGCAGCGTTGAACCCCACACAGATACGCAGTATTTT. This gives the protein CSVEPHTDTQYF. The J gene is TRBJ2-3, the V gene TRBV29-1, with no clear D. CDR3 length: 12 residues. Germline V gene data show CDR1 as SQVTM and CDR2 as ANQGSEA. V was pared by 2 bases and J by 2 bases, with 5 bases between.

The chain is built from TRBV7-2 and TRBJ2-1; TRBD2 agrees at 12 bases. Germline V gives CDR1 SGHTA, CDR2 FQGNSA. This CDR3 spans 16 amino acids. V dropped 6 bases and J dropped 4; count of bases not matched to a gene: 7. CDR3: CASSPMLAGGYNEQFF. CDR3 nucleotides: TGTGCCAGCAGTCCCATGCTAGCGGGAGGGTACAATGAGCAGTTCTTC.

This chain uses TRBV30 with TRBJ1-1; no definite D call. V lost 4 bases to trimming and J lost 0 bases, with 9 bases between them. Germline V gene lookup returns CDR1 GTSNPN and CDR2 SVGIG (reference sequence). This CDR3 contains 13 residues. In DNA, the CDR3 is TGTGCCTGGAAAGAGGGATTGAACACTGAAGCTTTCTTT. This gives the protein CAWKEGLNTEAFF.